This T cell receptor beta chain emerged from a study of a mutant IDH1 vaccine in newly diagnosed glioma. Study-level background: Treated patients showed a male proportion of approximately 62%, a female proportion of roughly 40%, and a mean age of 40.4 years. Patients arrived already treated with radiotherapy, temozolomide, or both, most having had both.

This CDR3 is 17 amino acids long. The germline gives CDR1 LNHDA, CDR2 SQIVND (reference sequence). V gave up 2 bases and J gave up 0 bases, with 11 bases separating them. This clone showed up just a few times. Sequenced by immunoSEQ multiplex PCR; TCRdb stores in-frame clones only, minus some. The sample yields approximately 54,000 clones, roughly 80% seen once. Noted time point: baseline, week 1 (first vaccination visit). As to treatment: pre-vaccination baseline after standard-of-care therapy. This receptor was obtained from a man aged 18 to 29 with glioma. Sequenced here: PBMCs, sampled from a glioma patient treated with radiotherapy, temozolomide or both. The chain is built from TRBV19 and TRBJ1-6; D remains ambiguous. CDR3 in amino acids: CASSIRGVSSYNSPLHF. The CDR3 DNA reads as TGTGCCAGTAGTATACGGGGAGTTAGCTCCTATAATTCACCCCTCCACTTT.